The clone carrying this TCR beta chain was recorded a few times. Its target is not known. The data are from a study of blood T cells in healthy people across ages. Study-wide points: CMV status of donors was unknown, possibly confounding expanded clonotype changes.

This CDR3 has 14 amino acids. Trimming removed 1 base at V and 8 bases at J, with 11 bases between. The germline CDR1 and CDR2 sequences are LNHNV and YYDKDF (reference sequence). The second PCR ran roughly 6 to 11 cycles with a sample-barcoded 5' primer and J-beta primers. MiXCR, run by TCRdb on the 5' RACE reads, gives a single entry per CDR3 protein. The sample lists some 1.5 million distinct CDR3 sequences, about 28% occurring once. Russia was home to the donors, healthy Caucasian individuals aged roughly 6 to 95. The TCR sequence derives from a woman between 25 and 40 years old in good health. J is TRBJ2-2 and V is TRBV15; the D call may be TRBD1 or TRBD2 (5 bases each). Sequenced input: blood. Written as DNA, the CDR3 is TGTGCCACCAGCAGAGCCCGGGACGGAGGGGAGCTGTTTTTT. Its translation: CATSRARDGGELFF.